These 20 T cell receptor beta chains were all obtained from the same sample, sequenced in a study of shared clonotypes between healthy human individuals. Naivety among CD8 cells was defined by CD45RO negativity and positive CCR7 selection, thereby excluding terminally differentiated effector memory CD45RA+ cells. Here immunoSEQ multiplex PCR was the method, and the copy in TCRdb shows in-frame clones only, minus some. The sample gives about 700,000 clones, roughly nine tenths of which show up once; more than 20% is in the top ten. Sequencing was performed on naive CD8+ T cells sorted from blood. These receptors originate from a man younger than 45 in good health.

The V and J genes are TRBV10-3 and TRBJ1-5, with TRBD1 matching over 8 bases. V shed 9 bases, J shed 0 bases, and the junction held 4 bases outside the gene matches. CDR3 length equals 14 residues. The germline V gene has CDR1 ENHRY and CDR2 SYGVKD. CDR3 protein: CAIWTGSSNQPQHF. The CDR3 nucleotides are TGTGCCATTTGGACAGGGAGTAGCAATCAGCCCCAGCATTTT.

In its sample, this clone was seen once. The chain couples TRBV11-3 to TRBJ2-1; no clear D. The V end was cut by 5 bases, the J end by 7 bases, with 15 bases between. Germline V gene lookup returns CDR1 SGHNT and CDR2 YENEEA. CDR3 length equals 14 residues. The CDR3 sequence is CASSHQRSKNEQFF. As DNA, the CDR3 is TGTGCCAGCAGCCACCAAAGGAGCAAAAATGAGCAGTTCTTC.

The chain joins TRBV6-5 to TRBJ2-7; 7 bases agree with TRBD1. Germline CDR1 reads MNHEY; CDR2 reads SVGAGI. V lost 6 bases to trimming and J lost 0 bases; unmatched junction nucleotides: 8. There are 15 residues in the CDR3. The CDR3 nucleotides are TGTGCCAGCAGCAAGGGGGCATCCTCCTCCTACGAGCAGTACTTC. Protein sequence: CASSKGASSSYEQYF.

V gene TRBV15 combines with J gene TRBJ1-2, with D possibly being TRBD1 (5 bases). CDR1 and CDR2 from the germline V gene are LNHNV and YYDKDF (reference sequence). Trimming removed 1 base from V and 6 bases from J, with 6 bases in between. The CDR3 sequence is 12 residues long. CDR3 amino acids: CATSRAGDGYTF. CDR3 in DNA: TGTGCCACCAGCAGAGCGGGGGATGGCTACACCTTC.

The gene calls are TRBV7-2 and TRBJ2-3; 7 nucleotides align to TRBD2. Germline V gene sequence: CDR1 SGHTA, CDR2 FQGNSA. V was clipped by 1 base and J by 4 bases; unmatched bases: 8. The CDR3 loop spans 16 amino acids. The CDR3, as DNA: TGTGCCAGCAGCTTAGGTTGGCGGGAGCCCGCAGATACGCAGTATTTT. It translates to CASSLGWREPADTQYF.

J is TRBJ2-2 and V is TRBV11-2, with 10 positions matching TRBD1. V shed 3 bases and J 6 bases; nucleotides not matched to a gene: 10. The CDR3 length is 17 residues. Germline V CDR1 and CDR2: SGHAT, FQNNGV. This CDR3 reads CASSFPRDRGSPGELFF. CDR3 coding DNA: TGTGCCAGCAGCTTCCCCCGGGACAGGGGTTCGCCCGGGGAGCTGTTTTTT.

The chain couples TRBV4-1 to TRBJ1-5; the D is unclear. CDR1 is MGHRA, CDR2 YSYEKL, per germline. Trimming took off 0 bases at V and 11 bases at J, with 8 bases between the two ends. CDR3 length: 12 residues. As DNA, the CDR3 is TGCGCCAGCAGCCAAGAGGGTAGGGCCCAGCATTTT. Its protein is CASSQEGRAQHF.

V is TRBV27 and J is TRBJ2-1; TRBD2 agrees at 10 bases. The V and J ends lost 6 bases and 4 bases, in that order; junction bases with no gene match: 9. The CDR3 contains 16 residues. Germline V gives CDR1 MNHEY, CDR2 SMNVEV (reference sequence). The CDR3 reads CASRAAGGAPYNEQFF. The DNA for the CDR3 is TGTGCCAGCAGGGCAGCGGGAGGGGCCCCTTACAATGAGCAGTTCTTC.

The gene calls are TRBV5-1 and TRBJ2-3; D is ambiguous. The CDR3 loop spans 12 amino acids. Germline V gene sequence: CDR1 SGHRS, CDR2 YFSETQ. Deletions cut 1 base from V and 2 bases from J, with 2 bases between. In DNA, the CDR3 is TGCGCCAGCAGCTTGTACACAGATACGCAGTATTTT. It yields the protein CASSLYTDTQYF.

In nucleotides, the CDR3 is TGTGCCAGCAGCTATAGCGGGAAGGGCGGGGAGCTGTTTTTT. This encodes CASSYSGKGGELFF. This rearrangement joins TRBV7-9 to TRBJ2-2, with 8 positions matching TRBD2. The CDR3 length is 14 residues. J was trimmed by 7 bases and V by 4 bases; bases with no gene match: 5. Germline CDR1 reads SEHNR; CDR2 reads FQNEAQ (reference sequence).

V and J are TRBV5-4 and TRBJ2-2; D unresolved. CDR1 is SGHNT and CDR2 is YYREEE in the germline V gene (reference sequence). The CDR3 runs 13 residues. The ends were cut back, 4 bases at V and 5 bases at J, with 9 bases in the middle. CDR3 loop: CASSGEFTGELFF. The CDR3 DNA is TGTGCCAGCAGCGGAGAGTTTACCGGGGAGCTGTTTTTT.

This chain links TRBV4-2 with TRBJ2-7; possibly TRBD2 for D (5 bases). The length of the CDR3 is 16 residues. The germline V gene encodes CDR1 LGHNA and CDR2 YNFKEQ. The germline V and J ends were trimmed by 5 bases and 5 bases, with 22 bases remaining between them. The CDR3 region is CASSAVGSEPNNEQYF. The CDR3, as DNA: TGTGCCAGCAGCGCAGTCGGTAGCGAACCTAATAACGAGCAGTACTTC.

This sequence joins TRBV15 and TRBJ2-1; D remains unclear. The length of the CDR3 is 12 residues. V was shortened by 8 bases and J by 5 bases, with 10 bases between the two germline ends. The germline V gene encodes CDR1 LNHNV and CDR2 YYDKDF (reference sequence). The CDR3 coding sequence is TGTGCCACCGAAATCGTTAACAATGAGCAGTTCTTC. Residues: CATEIVNNEQFF.

Points on this clone: The sample carries other DNA sequences with the same CDR3. This sequence joins TRBV7-9 and TRBJ2-1; D is possibly TRBD2 (7 bases). Germline lookup yields CDR1 SEHNR and CDR2 FQNEAQ (reference sequence). Trimming cost V 0 bases and J 9 bases, with 9 bases left between them. This CDR3 comprises 13 residues. The CDR3 nucleotides read TGTGCCAGCAGCTTAGCTGGGGGGGCTGAGCAGTTCTTC. Residues: CASSLAGGAEQFF.

This sequence joins TRBV2 and TRBJ2-7; D may be TRBD1 (6 bases). Germline V CDR1 and CDR2: SNHLY, FYNNEI. V lost 3 bases to trimming and J lost 2 bases, with 14 bases between them. This CDR3 region has 15 residues. CDR3: CASSEAYRETYEQYF. CDR3 in DNA: TGTGCCAGCAGTGAGGCCTACAGGGAAACCTACGAGCAGTACTTC.

The chain joins TRBV27 to TRBJ1-2; a weak D match, TRBD1 (5 bases). CDR1 and CDR2 from the germline V gene are MNHEY and SMNVEV (reference sequence). Trimming left V 3 bases short and J 3 bases short, with 14 bases between. The CDR3 sequence is 15 residues long. The CDR3 DNA sequence: TGTGCCAGCAGTTTCTCGACAGTCCCCTACTATGGCTACACCTTC. This translates into CASSFSTVPYYGYTF.

The genes are TRBV28 and TRBJ2-2; 9 nucleotides match TRBD1. CDR3 size: 14 residues. V lost 6 bases, J lost 3 bases, and 2 bases stayed unmatched. Germline lookup yields CDR1 MDHEN and CDR2 SYDVKM. CDR3 nucleotides: TGTGCCAGCAGGGACAGGGGATACACCGGGGAGCTGTTTTTT. Its translation is CASRDRGYTGELFF.

The chain couples TRBV6-5 to TRBJ1-5; 8 bases agree with TRBD1. The ends lost 6 bases at V and 6 bases at J; junction bases unmatched: 7. The V gene's germline CDR1 is MNHEY and CDR2 SVGAGI. This CDR3 spans 14 amino acids. The CDR3 nucleotides are TGTGCCAGCAGCTACGACAGGGGTGGTCAGCCCCAGCATTTT. The encoded protein is CASSYDRGGQPQHF.

The chain joins TRBV7-6 to TRBJ2-7; D not resolved. CDR3 length equals 14 residues. Germline CDR1 SGHVS, CDR2 FNYEAQ. V lost 4 bases, J lost 6 bases, and 16 bases lay in between. CDR3 sequence (DNA): TGTGCCAGCAGCTCTCTAGGTTCCTTAAGCGAGCAGTACTTC. Its protein product is CASSSLGSLSEQYF.

The chain carries TRBV4-1 and TRBJ1-1; D unclear. The CDR3 extends over 15 amino acids. From germline, CDR1 is MGHRA and CDR2 YSYEKL. Trimming shortened V by 1 base and J by 0 bases, and 9 bases separated the two germline ends. Here the CDR3 reads CASSQGWGLNTEAFF. Written as DNA, the CDR3 is TGCGCCAGCAGCCAAGGTTGGGGATTGAACACTGAAGCTTTCTTT.